This TCR beta chain was sequenced in a study of regulatory T cells in long-lasting Graves disease. About the study: For a period under 3 months, newly diagnosed Graves' patients had taken antithyroid drugs.

CDR3-region Arm-PCR and iRepertoire HTBI primers produced the TCR beta libraries. Per the original data handling: Identified across the samples were 55 to 75 TRBV segments and 14 TRBJ segments. One entry per CDR3 protein results from TCRdb running MiXCR on the multiplex PCR reads. Here the V and J calls rest on TCRdb's processing, not on the authors' analysis. This sample has some 250,000 distinct CDR3 sequences; 20% occur once, and the top ten carry 11% to 15%. About this clonotype: Antigen: not known. Given a much more abundant clone one base away, this may be a read error.

CDR1 and CDR2 (germline): SGHKS, YYEKEE (reference sequence). The germline V and J ends were trimmed by 7 bases and 6 bases, with 16 bases remaining between them. The CDR3 is 14 residues long. Time point: newly diagnosed GD, antithyroid drugs for less than 3 months. PBMC RNA served as the TCR library source. Study conclusions and caveats: Persistent cases favored TRBV28, TRBJ1-2 and TRBJ2-5.

This clonotype was sampled from a female donor with Graves disease. Here the sequenced sample was peripheral blood mononuclear cells (PBMCs), taken at new diagnosis, from a patient treated with antithyroid drugs. The rearrangement joins TRBV5-5 to TRBJ2-2; the D gene is possibly TRBD2 (7 bases). In DNA form, the CDR3 reads TGTGCCAGCGGGGGCAGGGACTATTCCGGGGAGCTGTTTTTT. Translating it yields CASGGRDYSGELFF.